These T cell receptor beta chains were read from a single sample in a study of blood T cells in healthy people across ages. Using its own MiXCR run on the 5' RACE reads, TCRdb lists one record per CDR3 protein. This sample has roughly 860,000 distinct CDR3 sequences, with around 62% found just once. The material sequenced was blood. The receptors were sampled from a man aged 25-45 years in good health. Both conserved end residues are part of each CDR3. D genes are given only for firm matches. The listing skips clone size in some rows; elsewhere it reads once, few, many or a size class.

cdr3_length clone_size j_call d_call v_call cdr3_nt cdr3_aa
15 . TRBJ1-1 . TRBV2 TGTGCCGGAACCAGGGCGATAGGCATGAACACTGAAGCTTTCTTT CAGTRAIGMNTEAFF
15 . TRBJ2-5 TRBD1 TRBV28 TGTGCCAGCAGTTCGTCCGGGACAGGGGGGGAGACCCAGTACTTC CASSSSGTGGETQYF
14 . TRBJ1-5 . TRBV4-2 TGTGCCAGCAGCCATGACGGGAGGAATCAGCCCCAGCATTTT CASSHDGRNQPQHF
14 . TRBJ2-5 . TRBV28 TGTGCCAGCAGCGACCCGAGGGGATGGGAGACCCAGTACTTC CASSDPRGWETQYF
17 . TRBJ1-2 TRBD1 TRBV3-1 TGTGCCAGCAGCCATCCGCCCCCGGGACAGGGTAGGAATGGCTACACCTTC CASSHPPPGQGRNGYTF
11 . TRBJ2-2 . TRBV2 TGCGCTTGGGAAGGGACCGGGGAGCTGTTTTTT CAWEGTGELFF
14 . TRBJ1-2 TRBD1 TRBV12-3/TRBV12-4 TGTGCCAGCAGTTGGGACAGGGGACTCTATGGCTACACCTTC CASSWDRGLYGYTF
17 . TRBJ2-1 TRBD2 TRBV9 TGTGCCAGCAGCGTAGATGAGGGGGGGACTAGCGGGGCTGAGCAGTTCTTC CASSVDEGGTSGAEQFF
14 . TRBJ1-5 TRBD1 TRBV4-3 TGCGCCAGCGGGGAGACAGGGGCCGCTCAGCCCCAGCATTTT CASGETGAAQPQHF
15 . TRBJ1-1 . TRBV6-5 TGTGCCAGCAACTTTGAGAAGGGATCACGAACTGAAGCTTTCTTT CASNFEKGSRTEAFF
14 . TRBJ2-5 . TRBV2 TGTGCCGGCAGTGAAGACAGACAACAAGAGACCCAGTACTTC CAGSEDRQQETQYF
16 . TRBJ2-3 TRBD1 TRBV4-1 TGCGCCAGCAGCCAAGTGGGGACAGGGAACACAGATACGCAGTATTTT CASSQVGTGNTDTQYF
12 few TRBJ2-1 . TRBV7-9 TGTGCCAGCAGCCCTAGGTTGGATGAGCAGTTCTTC CASSPRLDEQFF
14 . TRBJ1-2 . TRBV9 TGTGCCAGCAGCGTAAGTCAACAGGCGCTTGGCTACACCTTC CASSVSQQALGYTF
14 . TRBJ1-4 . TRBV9 TGTGCCAGCAGCCCCCGAGTGGGGGATGAAAAACTGTTTTTT CASSPRVGDEKLFF
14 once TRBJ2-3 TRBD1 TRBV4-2 TGTGCCAGCAACGGACAGGGAGTTGAAGATACGCAGTATTTT CASNGQGVEDTQYF
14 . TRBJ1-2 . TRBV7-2 TGTGCCAGCAGCTTAGCGGGAGGGGACTATGGCTACACCTTC CASSLAGGDYGYTF
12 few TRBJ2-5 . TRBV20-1 TGCAGTGCTGGGGACTTCGTAGAGACCCAGTACTTC CSAGDFVETQYF
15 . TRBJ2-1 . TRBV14 TGTGCCAGCAGCCAAGGGACAGTCTTCCGAAATGAGCAGTTCTTC CASSQGTVFRNEQFF
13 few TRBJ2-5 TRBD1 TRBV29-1 TGCAGCGTTGAAAGACAGGGGGCGCGGGAGCAGTACTTC CSVERQGAREQYF
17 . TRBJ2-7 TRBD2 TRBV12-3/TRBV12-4 TGTGCCAGCTCCACCGGTCGACTAGCGGGGAGATTCTACGAGCAGTACTTC CASSTGRLAGRFYEQYF
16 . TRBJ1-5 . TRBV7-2 TGTGCCAGCAGCCCATGGGGGGCGGTCCTCAATCAGCCCCAGCATTTT CASSPWGAVLNQPQHF
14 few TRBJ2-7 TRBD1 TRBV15 TGTGCCACCAAAGGGCTGGGACAGGGTTACGAGCAGTACTTC CATKGLGQGYEQYF
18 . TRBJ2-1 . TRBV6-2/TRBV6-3 TGTGCCAGCAGTTACTCTATCGTTCTAGCACTCTCCTACAATGAGCAGTTCTTC CASSYSIVLALSYNEQFF
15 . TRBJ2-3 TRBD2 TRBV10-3 TGTGCCATCAGTCGGAGCGGGGGTGGGACAGATACGCAGTATTTT CAISRSGGGTDTQYF
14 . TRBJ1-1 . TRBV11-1 TGTGCCAGCAGCTTTTCTCAGGGACGCACTGAAGCTTTCTTT CASSFSQGRTEAFF
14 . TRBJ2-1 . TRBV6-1 TGTGCCAGCGGGGTCTTGTTGTCCGGGGATGAGCAGTTCTTC CASGVLLSGDEQFF